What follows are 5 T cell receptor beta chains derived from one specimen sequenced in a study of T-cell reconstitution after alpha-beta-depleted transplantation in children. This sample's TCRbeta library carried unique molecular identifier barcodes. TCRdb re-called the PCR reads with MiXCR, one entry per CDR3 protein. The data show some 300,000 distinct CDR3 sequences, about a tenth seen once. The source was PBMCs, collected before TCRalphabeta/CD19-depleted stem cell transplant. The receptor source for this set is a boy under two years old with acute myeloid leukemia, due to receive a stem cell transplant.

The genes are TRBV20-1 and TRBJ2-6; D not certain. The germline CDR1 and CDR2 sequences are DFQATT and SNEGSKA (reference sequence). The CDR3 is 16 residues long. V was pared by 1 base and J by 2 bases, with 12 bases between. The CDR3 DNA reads TGCAGTGCTAGAGTGGGGAAAGGTCCTGGGGCCAACGTCCTGACTTTC. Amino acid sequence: CSARVGKGPGANVLTF.

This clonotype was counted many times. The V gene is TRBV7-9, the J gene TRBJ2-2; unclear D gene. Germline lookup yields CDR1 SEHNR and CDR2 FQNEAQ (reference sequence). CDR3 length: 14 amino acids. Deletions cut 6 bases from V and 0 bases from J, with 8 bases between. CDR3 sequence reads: CASRGTANTGELFF. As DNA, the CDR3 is TGTGCCAGCAGGGGAACAGCGAACACCGGGGAGCTGTTTTTT.

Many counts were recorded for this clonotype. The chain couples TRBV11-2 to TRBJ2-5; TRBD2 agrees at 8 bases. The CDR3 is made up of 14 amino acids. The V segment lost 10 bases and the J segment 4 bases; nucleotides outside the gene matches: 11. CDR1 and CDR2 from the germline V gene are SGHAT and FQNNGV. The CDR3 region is CATRVQRESETQYF. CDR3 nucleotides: TGTGCCACTCGAGTACAGCGGGAGTCAGAGACCCAGTACTTC.

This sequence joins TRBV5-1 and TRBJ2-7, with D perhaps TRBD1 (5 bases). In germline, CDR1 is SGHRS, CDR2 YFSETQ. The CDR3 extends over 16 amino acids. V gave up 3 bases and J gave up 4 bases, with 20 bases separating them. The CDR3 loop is CASSWTTEILFYEQYF. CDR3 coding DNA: TGCGCCAGCAGCTGGACGACAGAAATCCTCTTTTACGAGCAGTACTTC.

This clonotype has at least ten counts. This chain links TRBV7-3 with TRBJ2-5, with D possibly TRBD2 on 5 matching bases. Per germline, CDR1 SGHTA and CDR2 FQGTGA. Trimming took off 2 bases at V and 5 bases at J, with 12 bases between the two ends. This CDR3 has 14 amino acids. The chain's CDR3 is CASSLAGRPETQYF. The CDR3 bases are TGTGCCAGCAGCTTAGCGGGCCGGCCGGAGACCCAGTACTTC.